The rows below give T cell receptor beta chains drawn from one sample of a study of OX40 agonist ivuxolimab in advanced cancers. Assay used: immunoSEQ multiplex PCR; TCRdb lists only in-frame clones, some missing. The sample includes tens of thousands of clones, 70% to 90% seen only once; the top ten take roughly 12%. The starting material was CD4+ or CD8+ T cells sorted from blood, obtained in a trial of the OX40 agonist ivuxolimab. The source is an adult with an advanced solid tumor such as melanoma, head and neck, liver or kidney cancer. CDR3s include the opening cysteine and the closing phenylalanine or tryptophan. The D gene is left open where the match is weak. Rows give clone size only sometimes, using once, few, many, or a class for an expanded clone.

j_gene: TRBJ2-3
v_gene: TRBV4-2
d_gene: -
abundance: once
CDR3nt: TGTGCCAGCAGCCTCCCACCCGAACCTTCTAGCACAGATACGCAGTATTTT
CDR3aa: CASSLPPEPSSTDTQYF

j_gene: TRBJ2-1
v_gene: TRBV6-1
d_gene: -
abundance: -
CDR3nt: TGTGCCAGCTTGGGATCCCGTGGGCATGAGCAGTTCTTC
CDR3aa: CASLGSRGHEQFF

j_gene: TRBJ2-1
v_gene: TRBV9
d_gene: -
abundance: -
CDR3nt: TGTGCCAGCAGCGTAGGGAGCGGACAATACAATGAGCAGTTCTTC
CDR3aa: CASSVGSGQYNEQFF

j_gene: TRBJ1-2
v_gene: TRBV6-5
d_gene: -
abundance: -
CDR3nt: TGTGCCAGCAGTTACGGGGTAGCTAACTATGGCTACACCTTC
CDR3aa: CASSYGVANYGYTF

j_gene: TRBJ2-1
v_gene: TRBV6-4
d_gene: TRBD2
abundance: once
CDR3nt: TGTGCCAGCAGTGCCACGACTAGCGGGTTCCCTAATGAGCAGTTCTTC
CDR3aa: CASSATTSGFPNEQFF

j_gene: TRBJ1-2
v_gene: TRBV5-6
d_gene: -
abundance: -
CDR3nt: TGTGCCAGCAGCGCCATTCCCGGATCCCTCGACTTC
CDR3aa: CASSAIPGSLDF

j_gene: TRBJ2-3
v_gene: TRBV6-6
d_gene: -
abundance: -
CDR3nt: TGTGCCAGCAGTAAAACAACAGGGCCTCATACGCAGTATTTT
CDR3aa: CASSKTTGPHTQYF

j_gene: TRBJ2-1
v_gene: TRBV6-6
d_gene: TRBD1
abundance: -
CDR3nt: TGTGCCAGCAGTTACGGGACAGGGATCAATGAGCAGTTCTTC
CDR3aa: CASSYGTGINEQFF

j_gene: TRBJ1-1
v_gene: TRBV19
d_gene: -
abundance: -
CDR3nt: TGTGCCAGTAGTATTTCCCGGACGGCCCCTGGAGCTTTCTTT
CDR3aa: CASSISRTAPGAFF

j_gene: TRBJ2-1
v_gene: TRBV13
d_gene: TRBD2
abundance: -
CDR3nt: TGTGCCAGCAGCTCTGGGACTAGCGGGATTTACAATGAGCAGTTCTTC
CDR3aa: CASSSGTSGIYNEQFF

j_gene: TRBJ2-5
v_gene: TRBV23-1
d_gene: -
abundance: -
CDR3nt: TGCGCCAGCAGTCAATCGCACGAGACCCAGTACTTC
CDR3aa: CASSQSHETQYF

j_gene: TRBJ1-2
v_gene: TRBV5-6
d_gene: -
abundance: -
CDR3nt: TGTGCCAGCAGCTCTTACCTGGGGGGTCGGAGCTATGGCTACACCTTC
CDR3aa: CASSSYLGGRSYGYTF

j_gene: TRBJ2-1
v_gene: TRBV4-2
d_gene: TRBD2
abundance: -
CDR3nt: TGTGCCAGCAGCCAGGGACTAGAGACACTCGGTGAGCAGTTCTTC
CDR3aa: CASSQGLETLGEQFF